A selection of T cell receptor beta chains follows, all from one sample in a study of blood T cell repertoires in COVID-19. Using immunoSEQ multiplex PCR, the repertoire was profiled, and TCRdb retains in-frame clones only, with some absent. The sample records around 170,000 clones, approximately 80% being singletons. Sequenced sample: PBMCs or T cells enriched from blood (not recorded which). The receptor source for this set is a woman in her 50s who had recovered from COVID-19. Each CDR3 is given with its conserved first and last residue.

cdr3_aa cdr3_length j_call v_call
CASSPRDRGLVDTQYF 16 TRBJ2-3 TRBV25-1
CASSAGRPYEQYF 13 TRBJ2-7 TRBV18
CASSYSPVGLTDTQYF 16 TRBJ2-3 TRBV6-5
CASSPMGGLAKNIQYF 16 TRBJ2-4 TRBV7-2
CASSLVLGVIMSNEQYF 17 TRBJ2-7 TRBV7-9
CASSLGQGTTSPLHF 15 TRBJ1-6 TRBV7-9
CASSDPQGASEKLFF 15 TRBJ1-4 TRBV6-1
CASSSTGNTIYF 12 TRBJ1-3 TRBV2
CASSLERGTEAFF 13 TRBJ1-1 TRBV6-2/TRBV6-3
CASSEHREGTEAFF 14 TRBJ1-1 TRBV25-1